The entry that follows covers one T cell receptor (beta chain) sequence. This record comes from a study of blood T cell repertoires in COVID-19. Study context: Both acute and convalescent COVID-19 samples were obtained from the United States, Italy and Spain. PBMCs, B-cell-depleted T cells, or T cells were the source of the cDNA or gDNA that made up the material.

CDR3 length: 11 residues. Deletions cut 2 bases from V and 8 bases from J, with 4 bases between. Germline V gene sequence: CDR1 KGHSH, CDR2 LQKENI. Original processing notes: Reference gene primer amplification yielded estimated nucleated cell counts. This table comes from immunoSEQ multiplex PCR, and its TCRdb copy is limited to in-frame clones, with some not included. V and J calls and clone size follow that table, whereas D and trimming were derived from the DNA. Of more than 200,000 clones in the sample, approximately 90% were seen once. The source is an elderly man with acute or convalescent COVID-19. V and J are TRBV18 and TRBJ2-4; D ambiguous. Sequenced sample: peripheral blood. Here the CDR3 DNA reads TGTGCCAGCTCACCAGGAGACATTCAGTACTTC. Its translation is CASSPGDIQYF.